This T cell receptor (beta chain) was recorded in a study of T-cell reconstitution after alpha-beta-depleted transplantation in children. Unique molecular identifiers were built into the TCRbeta library. TCRdb reprocessed the PCR reads with MiXCR, giving one entry per CDR3 protein. The data show some 400,000 distinct CDR3 sequences, roughly 20% seen once. Trimming took off 4 bases at V and 5 bases at J, with 11 bases between the two ends. The CDR3 covers 13 residues. CDR1 and CDR2 (germline): MGHRA, YSYEKL. This TCR came from a human donor who donated a stem cell graft to a child with acute myeloid leukemia. This material consisted of PBMCs from the stem cell graft donor, taken from the stem cell graft. The J gene is TRBJ1-1, the V gene TRBV4-1; D uncertain. Here the CDR3 reads CASSPPRGTEAFF. DNA of the CDR3: TGCGCCAGCAGCCCGCCCAGAGGGACTGAAGCTTTCTTT.